Listed below are T cell receptor beta chains from one sample, sequenced in a study of Tregs in tolerant kidney transplant recipients. Clones were sequenced by immunoSEQ multiplex PCR, and TCRdb holds only the in-frame ones, with some missing. This sample has around 16,000 clones; roughly 92% occur once, and the top ten carry over 10%. Sequencing input: CD8+ T cells from blood. The receptors shown here come from a human donor in good health. The CDR3 runs from the conserved cysteine through the conserved F or W. A D gene is named only where the DNA matches it firmly. Clone size is given for some rows only: seen once, a few or many times, or a class if the clone is expanded.

clone size	V gene	J gene	D gene	CDR3 length	CDR3 DNA	CDR3 protein
-	TRBV10-3	TRBJ1-2	TRBD1	17	TGTGCCATCAGTGACCACGACAAGGGGGCCGTTTTCTATGGCTACACCTTC	CAISDHDKGAVFYGYTF
once	TRBV9	TRBJ2-3	TRBD2	11	TGTGCCAGCAGCACTAGCGGGAGAAAGTATTTT	CASSTSGRKYF
-	TRBV15	TRBJ1-5	-	12	TGTGCCACTTCGGGGGGGCTGGGACCCCAGCATTTT	CATSGGLGPQHF
-	TRBV11-2	TRBJ2-1	-	16	TGTGCCAGCAGCCCAAGAGCGTTCCCGGCGGACAATGAGCAGTTCTTC	CASSPRAFPADNEQFF
-	TRBV7-3	TRBJ2-7	-	13	TGTGCCAGCAGCTTAACGGGGGGAGCTGGGCAGTACTTC	CASSLTGGAGQYF
-	TRBV7-4	TRBJ2-6	-	18	TGTGCCAGCAGCACGCCTTGCAGCTCACAAAGTCGGGCCAACGTCCTGACTTTC	CASSTPCSSQSRANVLTF
-	TRBV27	TRBJ1-1	-	14	TGTGCCAGCAGGGGAGGGGTTTTCGGCACTGAAGCTTTCTTT	CASRGGVFGTEAFF
-	TRBV7-9	TRBJ1-1	TRBD1	14	TGTGCCAGCAGCGGGACAGTTCCGAACACTGAAGCTTTCTTT	CASSGTVPNTEAFF
once	TRBV5-1	TRBJ2-3	TRBD2	17	TGCGCCAGCAGCTTGGCAGCCGGGGGGACTACATTAGATACGCAGTATTTT	CASSLAAGGTTLDTQYF
-	TRBV11-2	TRBJ1-6	-	17	TGTGCCAGCAGCTTAGTCCCGACACGGACGTATAATTCACCCCTCCACTTT	CASSLVPTRTYNSPLHF
-	TRBV5-8	TRBJ1-1	-	13	TGTGCCAGCACCCGCGAGTCGAACACTGAAGCTTTCTTT	CASTRESNTEAFF
-	TRBV7-8	TRBJ2-1	TRBD2	14	TGTGCCAGCGAGGGCGGGGGGGCCTTTGATGAGCAGTTCTTC	CASEGGGAFDEQFF